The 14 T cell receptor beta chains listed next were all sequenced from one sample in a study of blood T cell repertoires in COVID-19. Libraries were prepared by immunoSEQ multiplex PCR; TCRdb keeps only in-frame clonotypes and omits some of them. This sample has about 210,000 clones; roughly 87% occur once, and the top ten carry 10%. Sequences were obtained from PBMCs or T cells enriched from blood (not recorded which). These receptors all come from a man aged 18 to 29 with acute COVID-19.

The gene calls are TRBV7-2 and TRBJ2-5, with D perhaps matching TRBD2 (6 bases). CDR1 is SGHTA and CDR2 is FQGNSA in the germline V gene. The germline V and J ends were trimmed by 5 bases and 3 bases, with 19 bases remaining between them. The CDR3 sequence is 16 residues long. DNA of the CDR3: TGTGCCAGCAGCCAGAGGAGGGCAAACCGAAAAGAGACCCAGTACTTC. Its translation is CASSQRRANRKETQYF.

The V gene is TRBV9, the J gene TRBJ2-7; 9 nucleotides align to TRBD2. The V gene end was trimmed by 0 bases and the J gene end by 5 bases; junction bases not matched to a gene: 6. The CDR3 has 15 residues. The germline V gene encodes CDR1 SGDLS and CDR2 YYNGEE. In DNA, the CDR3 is TGTGCCAGCAGCGTAGGGGGACGGACTAGCGACGAGCAGTACTTC. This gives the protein CASSVGGRTSDEQYF.

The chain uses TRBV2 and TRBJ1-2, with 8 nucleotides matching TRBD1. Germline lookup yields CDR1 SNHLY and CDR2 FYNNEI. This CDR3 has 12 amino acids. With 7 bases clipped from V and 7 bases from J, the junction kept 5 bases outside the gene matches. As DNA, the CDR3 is TGTGCCAGCACGACAGGACAGGGTGGCTACACCTTC. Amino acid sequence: CASTTGQGGYTF.

CDR3: CASLIQGEPYNEQFF. DNA for the CDR3: TGTGCCAGCCTGATACAGGGGGAACCCTACAATGAGCAGTTCTTC. The chain carries TRBV2 and TRBJ2-1, with 8 bases matching TRBD1. CDR1 is SNHLY and CDR2 is FYNNEI in the germline V gene. V dropped 8 bases and J dropped 2; count of bases not matched to a gene: 8. CDR3 length equals 15 residues.

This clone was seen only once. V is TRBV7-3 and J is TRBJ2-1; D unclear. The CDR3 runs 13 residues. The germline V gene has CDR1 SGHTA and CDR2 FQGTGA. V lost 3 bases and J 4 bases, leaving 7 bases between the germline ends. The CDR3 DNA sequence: TGTGCCAGCAGCTTGGCCCGTTACAATGAGCAGTTCTTC. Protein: CASSLARYNEQFF.

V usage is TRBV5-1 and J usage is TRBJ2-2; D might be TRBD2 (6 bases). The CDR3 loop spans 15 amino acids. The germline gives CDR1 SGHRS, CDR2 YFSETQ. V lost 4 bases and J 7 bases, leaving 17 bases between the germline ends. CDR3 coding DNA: TGCGCCAGCAGCCCAGAGGGAGGAGAGGGCGGGGAGCTGTTTTTT. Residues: CASSPEGGEGGELFF.

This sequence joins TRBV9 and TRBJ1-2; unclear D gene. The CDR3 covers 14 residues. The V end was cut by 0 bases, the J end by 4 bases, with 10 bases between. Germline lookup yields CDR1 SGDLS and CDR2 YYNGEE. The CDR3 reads CASSVGWGGYGYTF. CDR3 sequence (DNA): TGTGCCAGCAGCGTAGGCTGGGGAGGCTATGGCTACACCTTC.

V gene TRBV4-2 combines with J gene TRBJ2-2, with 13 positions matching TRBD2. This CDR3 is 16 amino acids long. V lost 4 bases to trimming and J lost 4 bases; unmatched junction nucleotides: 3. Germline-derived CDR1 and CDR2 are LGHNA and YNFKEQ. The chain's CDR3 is CASSRTSGSITGELFF. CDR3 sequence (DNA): TGTGCCAGCAGCCGGACTAGCGGGAGTATCACCGGGGAGCTGTTTTTT.

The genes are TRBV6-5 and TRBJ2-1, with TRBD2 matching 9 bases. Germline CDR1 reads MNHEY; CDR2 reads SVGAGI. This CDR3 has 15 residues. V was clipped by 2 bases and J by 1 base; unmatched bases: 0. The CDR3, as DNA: TGTGCCAGCAGTTACGCGGGAGGGTCCTACAATGAGCAGTTCTTC. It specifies CASSYAGGSYNEQFF.

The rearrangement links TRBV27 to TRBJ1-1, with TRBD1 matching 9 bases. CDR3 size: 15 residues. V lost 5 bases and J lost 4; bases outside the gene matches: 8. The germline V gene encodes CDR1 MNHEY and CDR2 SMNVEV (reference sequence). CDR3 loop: CASSLMTGGTTEAFF. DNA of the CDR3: TGTGCCAGCAGTCTTATGACAGGGGGGACCACTGAAGCTTTCTTT.

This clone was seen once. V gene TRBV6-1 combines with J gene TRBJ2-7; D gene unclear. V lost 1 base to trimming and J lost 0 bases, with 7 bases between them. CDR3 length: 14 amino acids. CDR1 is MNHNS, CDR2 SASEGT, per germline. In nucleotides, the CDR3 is TGTGCCAGCAGTGAAGATGTCGGCTCCTACGAGCAGTACTTC. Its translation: CASSEDVGSYEQYF.

The CDR3 sequence: CATALDRTTDNEQFF. CDR3 bases: TGTGCCACCGCCCTGGACAGGACAACCGACAATGAGCAGTTCTTC. The chain couples TRBV6-5 to TRBJ2-1, with TRBD1 matching over 7 bases. This CDR3 has 15 amino acids. The ends lost 10 bases at V and 5 bases at J; junction bases unmatched: 14. Germline V lookup: CDR1 MNHEY, CDR2 SVGAGI.

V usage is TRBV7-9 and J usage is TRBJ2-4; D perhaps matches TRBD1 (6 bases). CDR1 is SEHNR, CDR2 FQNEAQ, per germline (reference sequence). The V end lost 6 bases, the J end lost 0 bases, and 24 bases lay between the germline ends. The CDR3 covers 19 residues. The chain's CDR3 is CASSERNPVRTAAKNIQYF. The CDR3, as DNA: TGTGCCAGCAGTGAACGGAATCCGGTTAGGACAGCAGCCAAAAACATTCAGTACTTC.

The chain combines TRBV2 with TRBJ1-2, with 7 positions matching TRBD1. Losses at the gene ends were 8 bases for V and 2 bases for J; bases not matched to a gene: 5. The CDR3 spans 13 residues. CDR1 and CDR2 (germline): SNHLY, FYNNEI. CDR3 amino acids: CASLMGQNYGYTF. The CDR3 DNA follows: TGTGCCAGCTTGATGGGACAGAACTATGGCTACACCTTC.